This is a list of T cell receptor beta chains from one sample in a study of early stage breast cancer tumors. Only in-frame clones appear in the TCRdb table, and some are missing; sequencing was by immunoSEQ multiplex PCR. The sample consists of tens of thousands of clones, around 80% of them appearing once. Input material: blood. Receptors originate from a person aged 40 to 49 with breast cancer. Both conserved end residues are part of each CDR3. D genes are given only for firm matches. Only some rows state a clone size, as once, few, many or a class for expanded clones.

size: NA; V: TRBV4-1; J: TRBJ1-2; D: NA; CDR3: CASSQLSANYGYTF; DNA: TGCGCCAGCAGCCAGTTATCGGCTAACTATGGCTACACCTTC
size: NA; V: TRBV7-6; J: TRBJ2-2; D: NA; CDR3: CASSLAPGLSTGELFF; DNA: TGTGCCAGCAGCTTAGCCCCAGGCCTGAGCACCGGGGAGCTGTTTTTT
size: NA; V: TRBV11-3; J: TRBJ2-1; D: TRBD1; CDR3: CASTIGPGQGLFNEQFF; DNA: TGTGCCAGCACCATCGGTCCGGGACAGGGGCTTTTTAATGAGCAGTTCTTC
size: once; V: TRBV11-2; J: TRBJ2-7; D: TRBD1; CDR3: CASSSYRDRAYEQYF; DNA: TGTGCCAGCAGCTCGTACCGGGACAGAGCCTACGAGCAGTACTTC
size: NA; V: TRBV11-1; J: TRBJ2-7; D: NA; CDR3: CASSLDRLGYEQYF; DNA: TGTGCCAGCAGCTTAGATCGTCTGGGCTACGAGCAGTACTTC
size: few; V: TRBV5-1; J: TRBJ2-7; D: NA; CDR3: CASSPGLLSYEQYF; DNA: TGCGCCAGCAGCCCCGGACTTTTATCCTACGAGCAGTACTTC
size: NA; V: TRBV7-9; J: TRBJ1-2; D: TRBD1; CDR3: CASSERGQGGGYTF; DNA: TGTGCCAGCAGCGAAAGGGGACAGGGTGGCGGCTACACCTTC
size: NA; V: TRBV19; J: TRBJ2-2; D: NA; CDR3: CASSIGTGELFF; DNA: TGTGCCAGTAGTATAGGGACCGGGGAGCTGTTTTTT
size: NA; V: TRBV13; J: TRBJ2-1; D: NA; CDR3: CASSSKINSYNEQFF; DNA: TGTGCCAGCAGTTCTAAAATCAACTCCTACAATGAGCAGTTCTTC
size: NA; V: TRBV27; J: TRBJ2-1; D: NA; CDR3: CASTGWNEQFF; DNA: TGTGCCAGCACGGGGTGGAATGAGCAGTTCTTC
size: NA; V: TRBV27; J: TRBJ1-1; D: TRBD1; CDR3: CASSLSSDRQAFF; DNA: TGTGCCAGCAGTTTATCGTCGGACAGGCAAGCTTTCTTT
size: NA; V: TRBV7-2; J: TRBJ1-1; D: NA; CDR3: CASSLESWTEAFF; DNA: TGTGCCAGCAGCTTAGAATCTTGGACTGAAGCTTTCTTT
size: NA; V: TRBV19; J: TRBJ2-7; D: TRBD2; CDR3: CASSIQAGGPASQGEQYF; DNA: TGTGCCAGTAGTATCCAGGCGGGAGGGCCCGCTTCTCAGGGCGAGCAGTACTTC
size: NA; V: TRBV9; J: TRBJ2-2; D: TRBD2; CDR3: CASSVGLAPGELFF; DNA: TGTGCCAGCAGCGTGGGACTAGCGCCCGGGGAGCTGTTTTTT
size: NA; V: TRBV19; J: TRBJ2-3; D: TRBD1; CDR3: CASRTGTGGTDTQYF; DNA: TGTGCCAGTAGAACTGGGACAGGGGGCACAGATACGCAGTATTTT
size: few; V: TRBV29-1; J: TRBJ2-5; D: TRBD2; CDR3: CSVGASGNEETQYF; DNA: TGCAGCGTTGGGGCTAGCGGGAATGAAGAGACCCAGTACTTC
size: NA; V: TRBV19; J: TRBJ2-1; D: TRBD2; CDR3: CASSEKPGLAGENEQFF; DNA: TGTGCCAGTAGTGAAAAACCGGGACTAGCGGGAGAGAATGAGCAGTTCTTC
size: NA; V: TRBV4-2; J: TRBJ2-1; D: TRBD2; CDR3: CASSRTHLAGPPYNEQFF; DNA: TGTGCCAGCAGCCGTACACACCTAGCGGGACCACCCTACAATGAGCAGTTCTTC
size: medium-sized; V: TRBV5-8; J: TRBJ2-1; D: TRBD1; CDR3: CASSLPWGQGNREQFF; DNA: TGTGCCAGCAGCTTACCTTGGGGACAGGGGAATCGTGAGCAGTTCTTC
size: NA; V: TRBV7-6; J: TRBJ2-7; D: NA; CDR3: CASAEGSSYEQYF; DNA: TGTGCCAGCGCGGAAGGAAGCTCCTACGAGCAGTACTTC
size: NA; V: TRBV7-9; J: TRBJ1-3; D: NA; CDR3: CASSLETGFSGNTIYF; DNA: TGTGCCAGCAGCTTAGAGACAGGTTTCTCTGGAAACACCATATATTTT
size: NA; V: TRBV7-8; J: TRBJ2-7; D: NA; CDR3: CASSSQSHSYEQYF; DNA: TGTGCCAGCAGCAGTCAAAGCCACTCCTACGAGCAGTACTTC
size: few; V: TRBV7-2; J: TRBJ1-1; D: NA; CDR3: CASSLVQAMNTEAFF; DNA: TGTGCCAGCAGCTTAGTTCAGGCCATGAACACTGAAGCTTTCTTT
size: few; V: TRBV11-3; J: TRBJ2-7; D: TRBD1; CDR3: CASSTGTAQQYF; DNA: TGTGCCAGCAGCACTGGGACAGCCCAGCAGTACTTC
size: few; V: TRBV6-5; J: TRBJ2-7; D: NA; CDR3: CASSPGTWGTYEQYF; DNA: TGTGCCAGCAGCCCCGGGACTTGGGGAACCTACGAGCAGTACTTC
size: few; V: TRBV9; J: TRBJ1-2; D: NA; CDR3: CASSAPSNYGYTF; DNA: TGTGCCAGCAGCGCCCCATCTAACTATGGCTACACCTTC
size: NA; V: TRBV12-5; J: TRBJ2-1; D: NA; CDR3: CASGLIISSYNEQFF; DNA: TGTGCTAGTGGTTTGATCATTAGCAGCTACAATGAGCAGTTCTTC
size: NA; V: TRBV21-1; J: TRBJ1-5; D: NA; CDR3: CASSKRHGRANTSGNQPQHF; DNA: TGTGCCAGCAGCAAACGTCATGGCAGGGCAAATACGTCAGGCAATCAGCCCCAGCATTTT
size: few; V: TRBV7-2; J: TRBJ2-7; D: NA; CDR3: CASSLDYRAYEQYF; DNA: TGTGCCAGCAGCTTAGATTACCGCGCCTACGAGCAGTACTTC
size: NA; V: TRBV2; J: TRBJ2-1; D: TRBD2; CDR3: CASSRTSGSFEQFF; DNA: TGTGCCAGCAGTAGGACTAGCGGGAGCTTCGAGCAGTTCTTC
size: NA; V: TRBV18; J: TRBJ1-2; D: NA; CDR3: CASSPASSPNYGYTF; DNA: TGTGCCAGCTCACCGGCTAGCAGCCCTAACTATGGCTACACCTTC
size: medium-sized; V: TRBV7-2; J: TRBJ2-1; D: TRBD2; CDR3: CASSSGTSRQFF; DNA: TGTGCCAGCAGCTCTGGGACTAGTCGGCAGTTCTTC
size: once; V: TRBV4-1; J: TRBJ2-7; D: NA; CDR3: CASSQDRGYEQYF; DNA: TGCGCCAGCAGCCAAGACAGGGGTTACGAGCAGTACTTC
size: NA; V: TRBV29-1; J: TRBJ1-2; D: NA; CDR3: CSVGTPAARLSGYTF; DNA: TGCAGCGTTGGGACTCCGGCAGCCCGACTAAGTGGCTACACCTTC
size: NA; V: TRBV7-3; J: TRBJ2-1; D: TRBD2; CDR3: CASSPGLAVNEQFF; DNA: TGTGCCAGCAGCCCCGGACTAGCGGTCAATGAGCAGTTCTTC
size: NA; V: TRBV25-1; J: TRBJ1-1; D: NA; CDR3: CASSEPRGGEHPFF; DNA: TGTGCCAGCAGTGAACCTCGGGGAGGGGAACATCCATTCTTT